The clone carrying this T cell receptor beta chain was seen at least ten times. Antigen specificity is unknown. Stated time point: patch test 3, about 24 weeks after DPC sensitization. The treatment is: therapeutic diphenylcyclopropenone sensitization with weekly scalp DPC. Alopecia patients between 18 and 70 years old and suitable for DPC were used as donors. MiXCR was run by TCRdb on the RACE reads, yielding one entry per CDR3 protein. Found here are more than 80,000 distinct CDR3 sequences, 10% to 11% of them singletons; the top ten hold more than 3%. These data come from a study of human T cells and chemical hapten exposure. Study-wide findings and caveats: Alopecia was present in the donors, so their immune response may differ from healthy people's.

V lost 6 bases, J lost 0 bases, and 15 bases lay in between. The germline CDR1 and CDR2 sequences are SGHVS and FQNEAQ. The CDR3 has 16 amino acids. Sequenced here: whole blood, sampled in connection with sensitization to the hapten diphenylcyclopropenone (DPC). V and J are TRBV7-8 and TRBJ2-1; no definite D call. The TCR sequence derives from a woman between 45 and 60 years old with alopecia areata. Some clones in this sample may be carry-over from other donors' samples. The CDR3 coding sequence is TGTGCCAGCAGTATCCTCGGTAGGAGCTCCTACAATGAGCAGTTCTTC. Its protein product is CASSILGRSSYNEQFF.